The 15 T cell receptor beta chains below all came from one sample that was sequenced in a study of T cell repertoires in cytomegalovirus infection. Their antigens are not known. Each CDR3 protein gets one entry after TCRdb re-called the reads with MiXCR. The top ten hold about an eighth of the sample, which has about 770,000 distinct CDR3 sequences, under 35% seen once. Material: cultured CD8+ T cells from PBMCs, obtained from culture after CMV antigen stimulation. The receptors stem from a human donor in good health (CMV status not recorded). Some clones in this sample may be carry-over from other donors' samples.

This clonotype was counted at least ten times. The chain uses TRBV7-2 and TRBJ2-3; D is possibly TRBD1 (6 bases). The CDR3 is 14 residues long. The V gene lost 3 bases and the J gene lost 4 bases, with 11 bases spanning the gap. Germline V CDR1 and CDR2: SGHTA, FQGNSA. CDR3: CASSFWGLADTQYF. The DNA for the CDR3 is TGTGCCAGCAGCTTCTGGGGGCTGGCAGATACGCAGTATTTT.

This clonotype was recorded a few times. The chain couples TRBV7-9 to TRBJ2-7; no definite D call. The CDR3 has 13 residues. V dropped 6 bases and J dropped 4 bases, with 13 bases sitting between them. The germline CDR1 and CDR2 sequences are SEHNR and FQNEAQ (reference sequence). The CDR3 bases are TGTGCCAGCAGTCGAGACGGAAGTTACGAGCAGTACGTC. Translated, it gives CASSRDGSYEQYV.

This chain links TRBV19 with TRBJ1-4; perhaps TRBD1 as D (6 bases). The CDR3 has 14 amino acids. Trimming stripped 6 bases from V and 6 bases from J, with 14 bases between. Per the germline V gene, CDR1 is LNHDA and CDR2 is SQIVND (reference sequence). The CDR3: CASRLDRLDEKLFF. The CDR3 DNA reads as TGTGCCAGTAGACTGGACAGACTAGATGAAAAACTGTTTTTT.

This clonotype was recorded many times. This chain links TRBV6-1 with TRBJ1-5; D unclear. Germline CDR1 and CDR2: MNHNS and SASEGT. V lost 2 bases, J lost 6 bases, and 11 bases lay in between. This CDR3 spans 14 amino acids. CDR3 amino acids: CASSESGLTQPQHF. In nucleotides, the CDR3 is TGTGCCAGCAGTGAAAGTGGCCTAACTCAGCCCCAGCATTTT.

The gene calls are TRBV11-2 and TRBJ2-2; D not certain. The CDR3 spans 17 residues. The V gene's germline CDR1 is SGHAT and CDR2 FQNNGV. Trimming stripped 6 bases from V and 0 bases from J, with 17 bases between. The CDR3 is CASSRLTHQTNTGELFF. CDR3 nucleotide sequence: TGTGCCAGCAGTCGACTGACACACCAGACGAACACCGGGGAGCTGTTTTTT.

This clonotype was seen many times. V usage is TRBV7-8 and J usage is TRBJ1-4, with 10 bases matching TRBD1. Unmatched junction bases numbered 7, after V lost 5 bases and J lost 7 bases. The CDR3 has 15 amino acids. Germline V gene data show CDR1 as SGHVS and CDR2 as FQNEAQ. The CDR3 nucleotides are TGTGCCAGCAGCGGAGTCCGACAGGGGGCTGAAAAACTGTTTTTT. It encodes CASSGVRQGAEKLFF.

This clonotype was found a few times. The J gene is TRBJ2-1, the V gene TRBV20-1, with 8 bases lining up with TRBD2. Per germline, CDR1 DFQATT and CDR2 SNEGSKA (reference sequence). There are 15 residues in the CDR3. V was pared by 5 bases and J by 0 bases, with 6 bases of the junction left unmatched. For the CDR3, the DNA is TGCAGTGCTCACGTAGCGGGACTCTCCTACAATGAGCAGTTCTTC. Its translation: CSAHVAGLSYNEQFF.

Comments on this clonotype: The germline gene is not matched at one end of the junction; a read error may be the cause. The CDR3 DNA sequence: TGTGCCAGCAGCTTATCACGTATTGGCGGGGGGTCTCTGGACTTC. Its protein is CASSLSRIGGGSLDF. The chain joins TRBV7-9 to TRBJ2-7; 8 bases match TRBD2. Per germline, CDR1 SEHNR and CDR2 FQNEAQ (reference sequence). This CDR3 is built from 15 residues.

In regard to this clonotype: At one end the junction does not follow the germline gene, possibly because of a read error. The chain couples TRBV5-6 to TRBJ2-1; the match to TRBD2 covers 9 bases. The CDR3 extends over 15 amino acids. Germline CDR1 and CDR2: SGHDT and YYEEEE. The CDR3 region is CASRFRRGGQFEQFF. In DNA form, the CDR3 reads TGTGCCAGCCGCTTCAGGCGGGGGGGCCAGTTTGAGCAGTTCTTC.

V gene TRBV27 combines with J gene TRBJ2-5; 9 bases match TRBD1. Germline CDR1 MNHEY, CDR2 SMNVEV (reference sequence). V lost 4 bases and J lost 6; bases outside the gene matches: 6. The CDR3 loop spans 14 amino acids. CDR3 nucleotides: TGTGCCAGCAGTTGGGGACAGGGTAAGAAGACCCAGTACTTC. It codes for CASSWGQGKKTQYF.

This rearrangement joins TRBV6-5 to TRBJ2-1; D is uncertain. CDR3 size: 13 residues. Trimming removed 2 bases from V and 3 bases from J, with 5 bases in between. Germline CDR1 MNHEY, CDR2 SVGAGI. CDR3 sequence reads: CASSYGYYNEQFF. As DNA, the CDR3 is TGTGCCAGCAGTTACGGGTACTACAATGAGCAGTTCTTC.

This clonotype was observed many times. The chain recombines TRBV7-2 with TRBJ2-1, with TRBD2 identical over 8 bases. Germline V CDR1 and CDR2: SGHTA, FQGNSA. The CDR3 totals 15 residues. Trimming at V came to 2 bases and at J to 3 bases, leaving 3 bases not matched to a gene. The DNA of the CDR3 is TGTGCCAGCAGCTTAATCGGGGGGGGCTACAATGAGCAGTTCTTC. Translation: CASSLIGGGYNEQFF.

This clonotype came up a few times. The CDR3, as DNA: TGTGCCACCAGTGATCCAGGGGTAGGTGAGCAGTTCTTC. Translated: CATSDPGVGEQFF. This sequence joins TRBV24-1 and TRBJ2-1, with a tentative D call TRBD1 (6 bases). Trimming took 3 bases from V and 9 from J, leaving 11 bases between them. Germline assignment: CDR1 KGHDR and CDR2 SFDVKD. The CDR3 has 13 amino acids.

V gene TRBV7-9 combines with J gene TRBJ1-4; D ambiguous. Trimming stripped 1 base from V and 6 bases from J, with 15 bases between. Germline V gene sequence: CDR1 SEHNR, CDR2 FQNEAQ (reference sequence). This CDR3 region has 16 residues. The DNA of the CDR3 is TGTGCCAGCAGCTTAGACCCGGGGAGGGCGGATGAAAAACTGTTTTTT. It yields the protein CASSLDPGRADEKLFF.

The chain joins TRBV10-3 to TRBJ2-1; weak D call: TRBD2 (5 bases). The germline V gene encodes CDR1 ENHRY and CDR2 SYGVKD. The CDR3 covers 16 residues. V dropped 3 bases and J dropped 3 bases, with 15 bases sitting between them. In DNA, the CDR3 is TGTGCCATCAGTGACCCCGGGGTCAGCCTCTACAATGAGCAGTTCTTC. It encodes CAISDPGVSLYNEQFF.